The present T cell receptor beta chain was sequenced within a study of beta chain features in type 1 diabetes. On the study more broadly: The samples had around 98 million sorted cells examined in all. Study results and limitations: Sampled from patients, naive, central memory and Treg TCRB repertoires appeared more similar than those sampled from healthy donors. In these data, an HLA type influence on TCRB rearrangement remained unresolved. Patients with type 1 diabetes showed fewer VDJ junction insertions and more deletions. All four CD4+ subsets of Type 1 diabetes patients contained TCRB CDR3s that were moderately but significantly shorter.

Reverse transcription of all isolated RNA meant that expressed TCRB transcripts were sequenced. Measured with immunoSEQ multiplex PCR; TCRdb has only the in-frame clones, and not every one. Of about 190,000 clones in the sample, approximately 8.1% are singletons; the top ten hold 0.5% to 0.55%. The CDR3 is 13 residues long. Germline V gene data show CDR1 as SGHRS and CDR2 as YFSETQ. V was clipped by 5 bases and J by 7 bases, with 14 bases between them. Worth noting for this clone: Its antigen is not identified.

The rearrangement joins TRBV5-1 to TRBJ2-3, with D uncertain. The receptor was isolated from a man younger than 30 with type 1 diabetes. The sequenced sample was central memory CD4+ T cells from blood. DNA of the CDR3: TGCGCCAGCAGTGCGGAGACGCTGCATACGCAGTATTTT. Residues: CASSAETLHTQYF.